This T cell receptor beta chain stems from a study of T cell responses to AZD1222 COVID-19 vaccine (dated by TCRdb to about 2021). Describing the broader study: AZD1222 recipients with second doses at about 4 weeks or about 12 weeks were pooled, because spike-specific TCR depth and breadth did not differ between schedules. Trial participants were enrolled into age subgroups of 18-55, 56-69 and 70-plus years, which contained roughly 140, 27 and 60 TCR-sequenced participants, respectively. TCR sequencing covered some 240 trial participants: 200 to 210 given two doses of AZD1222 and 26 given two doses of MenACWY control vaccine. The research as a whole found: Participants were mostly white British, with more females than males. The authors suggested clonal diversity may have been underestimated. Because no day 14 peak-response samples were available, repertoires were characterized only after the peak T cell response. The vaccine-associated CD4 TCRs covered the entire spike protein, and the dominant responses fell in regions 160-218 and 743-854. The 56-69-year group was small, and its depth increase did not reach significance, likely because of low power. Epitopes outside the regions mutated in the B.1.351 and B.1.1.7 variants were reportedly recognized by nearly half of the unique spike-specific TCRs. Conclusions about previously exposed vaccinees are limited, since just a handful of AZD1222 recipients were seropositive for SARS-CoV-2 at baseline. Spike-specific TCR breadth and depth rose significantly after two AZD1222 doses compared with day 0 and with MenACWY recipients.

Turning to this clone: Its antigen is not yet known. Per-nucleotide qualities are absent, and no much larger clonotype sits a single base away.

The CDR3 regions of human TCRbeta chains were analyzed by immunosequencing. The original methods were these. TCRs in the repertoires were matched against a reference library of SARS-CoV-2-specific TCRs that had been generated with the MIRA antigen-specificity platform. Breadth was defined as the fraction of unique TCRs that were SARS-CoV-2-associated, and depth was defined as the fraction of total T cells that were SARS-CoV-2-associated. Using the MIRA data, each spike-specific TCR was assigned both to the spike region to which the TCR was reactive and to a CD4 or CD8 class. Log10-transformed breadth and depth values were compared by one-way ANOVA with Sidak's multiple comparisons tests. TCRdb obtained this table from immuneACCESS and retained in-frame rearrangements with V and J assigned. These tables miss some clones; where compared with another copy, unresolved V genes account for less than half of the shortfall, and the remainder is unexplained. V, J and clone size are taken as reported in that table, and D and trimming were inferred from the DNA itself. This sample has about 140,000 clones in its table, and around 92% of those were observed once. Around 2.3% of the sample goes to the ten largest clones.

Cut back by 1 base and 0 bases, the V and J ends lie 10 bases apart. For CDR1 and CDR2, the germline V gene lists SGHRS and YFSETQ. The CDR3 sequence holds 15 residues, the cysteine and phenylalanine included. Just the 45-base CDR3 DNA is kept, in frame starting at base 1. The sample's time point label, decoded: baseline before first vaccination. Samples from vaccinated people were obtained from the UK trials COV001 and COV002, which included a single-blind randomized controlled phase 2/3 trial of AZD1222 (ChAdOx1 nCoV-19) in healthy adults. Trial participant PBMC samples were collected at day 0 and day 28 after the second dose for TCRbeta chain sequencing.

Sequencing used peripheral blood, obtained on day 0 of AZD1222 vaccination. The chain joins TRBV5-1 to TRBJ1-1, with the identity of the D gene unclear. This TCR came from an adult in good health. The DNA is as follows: TGCGCCAGCAGCTTGTTAACAGACATGAACACTGAAGCTTTCTTT. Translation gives CASSLLTDMNTEAFF. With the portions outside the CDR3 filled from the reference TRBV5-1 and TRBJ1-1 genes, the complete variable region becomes KAGVTQTPRYLIKTRGQQVTLSCSPISGHRSVSWYQQTPGQGLQFLFEYFSETQRNKGNFPGRFSGRQFSNSRSEMNVSTLELGDSALYLCASSLLTDMNTEAFFGQGTRLTVV.